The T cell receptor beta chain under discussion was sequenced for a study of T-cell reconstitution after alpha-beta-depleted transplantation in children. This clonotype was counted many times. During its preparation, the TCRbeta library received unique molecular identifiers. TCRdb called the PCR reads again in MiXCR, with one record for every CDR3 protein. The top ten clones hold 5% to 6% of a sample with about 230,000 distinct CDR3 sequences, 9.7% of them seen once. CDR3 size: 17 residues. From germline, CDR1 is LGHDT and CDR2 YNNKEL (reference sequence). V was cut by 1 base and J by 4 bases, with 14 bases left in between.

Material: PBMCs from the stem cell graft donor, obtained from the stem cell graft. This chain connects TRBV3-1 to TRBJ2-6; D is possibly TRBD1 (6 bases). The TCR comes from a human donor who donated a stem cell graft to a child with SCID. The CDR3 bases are TGTGCCAGCAGCCAAGGAACAGGGTTGGACGGGGCCAACGTCCTGACTTTC. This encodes CASSQGTGLDGANVLTF. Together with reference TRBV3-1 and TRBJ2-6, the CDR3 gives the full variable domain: DTAVSQTPKYLVTQMGNDKSIKCEQNLGHDTMYWYKQDSKKFLKIMFSYNNKELIINETVPNRFSPKSPDKAHLNLHINSLELGDSAVYFCASSQGTGLDGANVLTFGAGSRLTVL.